The present T cell receptor beta chain was sequenced within a study of circulating CD8 cells and anti-PD-1 response in melanoma. Trimming removed 5 bases at V and 0 bases at J, with 22 bases between. Looked up from germline, CDR1 is MNHEY and CDR2 is SVGEGT. The CDR3 is 18 amino acids. Using about 15 ng of total RNA, TCR libraries were made with the QIAseq Immune Repertoire TCR panel. TCRdb ran MiXCR on the reads and lists one entry per CDR3 protein. The data hold about 620 distinct CDR3 sequences, with roughly 7% observed a single time. This clonotype is medium-sized. Four subsets defined by PD-1 and/or TIGIT were sorted from live CD3+CD8+TCRalphabeta+ cells.

The starting material was CD8+ T cells from PBMCs, obtained at baseline or after one month of anti-PD-1 therapy (not recorded which). The rearrangement links TRBV6-2 or TRBV6-3 to TRBJ1-2; D uncertain. The receptor was isolated from a human donor with melanoma. This CDR3 reads CASSPPDMDPYSNYGYTF. The CDR3 nucleotides are TGTGCCAGCAGTCCTCCCGATATGGATCCGTACTCTAACTATGGCTACACCTTC.